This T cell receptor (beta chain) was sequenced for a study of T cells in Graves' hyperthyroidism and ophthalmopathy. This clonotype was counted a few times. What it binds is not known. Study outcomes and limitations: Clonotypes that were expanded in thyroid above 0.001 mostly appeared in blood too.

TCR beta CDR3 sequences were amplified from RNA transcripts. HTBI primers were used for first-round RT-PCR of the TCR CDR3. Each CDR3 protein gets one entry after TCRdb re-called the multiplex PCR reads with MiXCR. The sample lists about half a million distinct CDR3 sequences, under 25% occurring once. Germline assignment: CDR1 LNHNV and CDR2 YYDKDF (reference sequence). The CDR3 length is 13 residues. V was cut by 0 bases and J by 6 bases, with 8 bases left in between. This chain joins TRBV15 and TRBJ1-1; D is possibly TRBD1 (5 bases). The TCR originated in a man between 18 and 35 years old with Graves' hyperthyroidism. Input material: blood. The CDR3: CATSRDRGSEAFF. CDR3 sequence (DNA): TGTGCCACCAGCAGAGATCGGGGGTCTGAAGCTTTCTTT.